Detailed here is one T cell receptor (beta chain). Antigen specificity is unknown. This entry is derived from a study of T-cell memory formation after mild COVID-19. Whole-study findings and limits: Later expanders leaned toward CD4+, whereas clones contracting from day 15 to 85 were balanced CD4/CD8.

The CDR3 totals 15 residues. Trimming at V came to 0 bases and at J to 4 bases, leaving 6 bases not matched to a gene. Per the germline V gene, CDR1 is SGHRS and CDR2 is YFSETQ. TCRalpha and TCRbeta libraries used 5'RACE with constant-segment primers and UMIs. TCRdb fed the 5' RACE reads into MiXCR, producing one record per CDR3 protein. The data show about half a million distinct CDR3 sequences, 15% to 20% seen once. The V call is TRBV5-1, the J call TRBJ2-7, with TRBD2 matching over 8 bases. The TCR comes from an adult woman who had mild COVID-19 (a few samples of this study predate the infection). Cell type and time point are not known. Sequences were obtained from PBMCs or a T cell subset sorted from them (not recorded which). The CDR3 loop reads CASSLVRRGGYEQYF. CDR3 sequence (DNA): TGCGCCAGCAGCTTGGTACGACGGGGGGGATACGAGCAGTACTTC.